One sample yielded the 16 T cell receptor beta chains listed below, sequenced in a study of blood T cell repertoires in COVID-19 (TCRdb year 2020). Library construction relied on the immunoSEQ multiplex PCR assay. In TCRdb, the immuneACCESS table is reduced to in-frame sequences with V and J assigned. These tables do not hold every clone; where another copy was compared, an unresolved V gene accounts for under half, and the others remain unexplained. In this sample the table shows about 210,000 clones, more than 75% of which occur a single time. The top ten clonotypes cover about 12% of the sample. The sequencing input was peripheral blood. The source is a woman aged 40 to 50 with acute or convalescent COVID-19.

The chain couples TRBV30 to TRBJ2-7; D perhaps matches TRBD1 (5 bases). Trimming shortened V by 0 bases and J by 4 bases, and 13 bases separated the two germline ends. The CDR3 covers 14 residues. The germline V gene has CDR1 GTSNPN and CDR2 SVGIG (reference sequence). The CDR3 region is CAWSVRPGNYEQYF. The CDR3 DNA sequence: TGTGCCTGGAGTGTTAGGCCAGGGAATTACGAGCAGTACTTC.

The chain recombines TRBV15 with TRBJ2-2; D is perhaps TRBD2 (6 bases). The CDR3 loop spans 14 amino acids. Trimming stripped 7 bases from V and 4 bases from J, with 13 bases between. Germline V CDR1 and CDR2: LNHNV, YYDKDF (reference sequence). The CDR3 coding sequence is TGTGCCACCACCATCGGGAGATTCACCGGGGAGCTGTTTTTT. Translated: CATTIGRFTGELFF.

A few counts support this clone. The chain carries TRBV6-2 or TRBV6-3 and TRBJ2-1; 10 nucleotides match TRBD2. The germline V gene has CDR1 MNHEY and CDR2 SVGEGT. V lost 2 bases, J lost 6 bases, and 13 bases stayed unmatched. The CDR3 loop spans 18 amino acids. The CDR3 region is CASSYRASGSNSRNEQFF. DNA for the CDR3: TGTGCCAGCAGTTACAGGGCTAGCGGGAGTAATTCCCGCAATGAGCAGTTCTTC.

This clone was counted only a few times. The V call is TRBV30, the J call TRBJ2-1; 7 nucleotides agree with TRBD2. Germline CDR1 GTSNPN, CDR2 SVGIG (reference sequence). The V and J ends lost 5 bases and 7 bases, in that order; junction bases with no gene match: 17. The CDR3 sequence is 16 residues long. The CDR3 sequence is CAWRTYPSGIGNEQFF. The CDR3 region has the DNA TGTGCCTGGCGAACGTACCCCAGCGGGATAGGGAATGAGCAGTTCTTC.

The V and J genes are TRBV21-1 and TRBJ2-1; TRBD2, the table's D call, was not compared with the DNA. TRBV21-1 is designated a pseudogene. This CDR3 is 18 amino acids long. Here the CDR3 DNA reads TGTGCCAGCAGCACCCCCTCATCGCGGGCCCCGACCAACAATGAGCAGTTCTTC. Residues: CASSTPSSRAPTNNEQFF.

The chain employs TRBV30 and TRBJ1-5, with TRBD1 as a possible D gene (5 bases). This CDR3 has 13 residues. The germline CDR1 and CDR2 sequences are GTSNPN and SVGIG (reference sequence). V was pared by 3 bases and J by 2 bases, with 8 bases between. This CDR3 reads CAWSGGRNQPQHF. DNA for the CDR3: TGTGCCTGGAGCGGGGGACGCAATCAGCCCCAGCATTTT.

J is TRBJ2-7 and V is TRBV27; 8 bases match TRBD1. The CDR3 is 13 amino acids. Per the germline V gene, CDR1 is MNHEY and CDR2 is SMNVEV (reference sequence). The ends lost 3 bases at V and 6 bases at J; junction bases unmatched: 4. The CDR3: CASSFSGGLEQYF. The CDR3 DNA is TGTGCCAGCAGTTTTTCAGGGGGCCTCGAGCAGTACTTC.

V and J are TRBV18 and TRBJ2-1; D not certain. The CDR3 contains 14 residues. V dropped 1 base and J dropped 3 bases, with 7 bases sitting between them. The V gene's germline CDR1 is KGHSH and CDR2 LQKENI. The CDR3 region is CASSPRAIYNEQFF. CDR3 DNA sequence: TGTGCCAGCTCACCACGGGCCATCTACAATGAGCAGTTCTTC.

This chain uses TRBV3-1 (or the pseudogene TRBV3-2) with TRBJ2-5, with 7 bases matching TRBD2. CDR1 is LGHDT and CDR2 is YNNKEL in the germline V gene (reference sequence). V gave up 6 bases and J gave up 4 bases; unmatched junction bases: 5. The CDR3 runs 13 residues. The CDR3 coding sequence is TGTGCCAGCAGGGCCTGGGGGGGAGAGACCCAGTACTTC. Amino acid sequence: CASRAWGGETQYF.

The chain couples TRBV11-1 to TRBJ2-7; D ambiguous. Trimming took off 4 bases at V and 4 bases at J, with 5 bases between the two ends. This CDR3 contains 11 residues. CDR1 is SGHAT and CDR2 is FQDESV in the germline V gene (reference sequence). As DNA, the CDR3 is TGTGCCAGCAGCTCAGGATACGAGCAGTACTTC. It is translated as CASSSGYEQYF. The variable domain in full, with the rest retrieved from reference TRBV11-1 and TRBJ2-7, is EAEVAQSPRYKITEKSQAVAFWCDPISGHATLYWYRQILGQGPELLVQFQDESVVDDSQLPKDRFSAERLKGVDSTLKIQPAELGDSAMYLCASSSGYEQYFGPGTRLTVT.

V and J are TRBV15 and TRBJ1-5; a weak D match, TRBD1 (5 bases). The CDR3 loop spans 16 amino acids. Per germline, CDR1 LNHNV and CDR2 YYDKDF (reference sequence). Trimming took 0 bases from V and 2 from J, leaving 11 bases between them. The CDR3 protein is CATSRDPGPGNQPQHF. The DNA of the CDR3 is TGTGCCACCAGCAGAGATCCAGGGCCGGGCAATCAGCCCCAGCATTTT.

The CDR3 sequence is CASSEQGGNSNQPQHF. CDR3 nucleotide sequence: TGTGCCAGCAGTGAGCAGGGTGGAAATAGCAATCAGCCCCAGCATTTT. The chain couples TRBV2 to TRBJ1-5; a weak D match, TRBD1 (5 bases). CDR1 is SNHLY and CDR2 is FYNNEI in the germline V gene. CDR3 size: 16 residues. With 3 bases removed from V and 0 bases from J, the gap between germline ends came to 12 bases.

The J gene is TRBJ2-7, the V gene TRBV9, with D unclear. CDR1 and CDR2 from the germline V gene are SGDLS and YYNGEE. Trimming took off 0 bases at V and 2 bases at J, with 6 bases between the two ends. This CDR3 spans 13 amino acids. In DNA form, the CDR3 reads TGTGCCAGCAGCGTAGCACCGGCCTACGAGCAGTACTTC. This gives the protein CASSVAPAYEQYF. Full variable domain (rest looked up from reference TRBV9 and TRBJ2-7): DSGVTQTPKHLITATGQRVTLRCSPRSGDLSVYWYQQSLDQGLQFLIQYYNGEERAKGNILERFSAQQFPDLHSELNLSSLELGDSALYFCASSVAPAYEQYFGPGTRLTVT.

The chain recombines TRBV10-3 with TRBJ2-7, with a possible D match to TRBD1 (5 bases). The germline V and J ends were trimmed by 10 bases and 3 bases, with 16 bases remaining between them. Germline V gene data show CDR1 as ENHRY and CDR2 as SYGVKD. This CDR3 has 13 amino acids. DNA of the CDR3: TGTGCCACCTCAGGACACCCAGACTACGAGCAGTACTTC. Protein sequence: CATSGHPDYEQYF.

The V and J genes are TRBV6-5 and TRBJ2-7; 7 nucleotides align to TRBD1. V lost 6 bases and J lost 3; bases outside the gene matches: 5. Germline CDR1 and CDR2: MNHEY and SVGAGI. This CDR3 region has 13 residues. The CDR3 loop is CASRTGQSYEQYF. DNA for the CDR3: TGTGCCAGCAGAACGGGACAGAGCTACGAGCAGTACTTC.

CDR3 protein: CASSHLPGEAFF. The CDR3, as DNA: TGCGCCAGCAGCCACCTACCGGGTGAAGCTTTCTTT. The V call is TRBV4-3, the J call TRBJ1-1; D remains ambiguous. Trimming removed 3 bases at V and 7 bases at J, with 9 bases between. CDR1 is LGHNA and CDR2 is YSLEER in the germline V gene. The length of the CDR3 is 12 residues.